Listed below are T cell receptor beta chains from one sample, sequenced in a study of naive and memory T cell subsets. One entry per CDR3 protein, called by TCRdb with MiXCR from the UMI-ligation and nested PCR reads. The sample shows 85,000 to 130,000 distinct CDR3 sequences, around 13% of them seen only once. Material: naive CD8+ T cells from blood. Every receptor here comes from a human donor in good health. CDR3s include the opening cysteine and the closing phenylalanine or tryptophan. Fields, in order: clone size, J gene, D gene, V gene, CDR3 DNA, CDR3 protein. The D gene is left open where the match is weak. Clone size is shown for a subset of rows, as once, few, many or a class of expanded clone.

abundance: .; j_gene: TRBJ1-2; d_gene: .; v_gene: TRBV29-1; CDR3nt: TGCAGCGTTGACTTGGCTAACTATGGCTACACCTTC; CDR3aa: CSVDLANYGYTF
abundance: .; j_gene: TRBJ2-1; d_gene: TRBD1; v_gene: TRBV24-1; CDR3nt: TGTGCCACCAGTGAACCCGACAGGGAACTACATCATGAGCAGTTCTTC; CDR3aa: CATSEPDRELHHEQFF
abundance: .; j_gene: TRBJ1-2; d_gene: .; v_gene: TRBV12-3/TRBV12-4; CDR3nt: TGTGCCAGCAGCCACACAGTCACCACCCAGGCCTTCCACTATGGCTACACCTTC; CDR3aa: CASSHTVTTQAFHYGYTF
abundance: many; j_gene: TRBJ1-1; d_gene: .; v_gene: TRBV28; CDR3nt: TGTGCCAGCAGTTTCGAGGGGCGCGACACTGAAGCTTTCTTT; CDR3aa: CASSFEGRDTEAFF
abundance: few; j_gene: TRBJ2-5; d_gene: TRBD2; v_gene: TRBV30; CDR3nt: TGTGCCTGGAGTGTTTTAGCGGGGCTGGGAGAGACCCAGTACTTC; CDR3aa: CAWSVLAGLGETQYF
abundance: .; j_gene: TRBJ1-6; d_gene: .; v_gene: TRBV25-1; CDR3nt: TGTGCCAGCAGTGAATTCTCCCCAGGGTCTAATTCACCCCTCCACTTT; CDR3aa: CASSEFSPGSNSPLHF
abundance: many; j_gene: TRBJ2-1; d_gene: .; v_gene: TRBV3-1; CDR3nt: TGTGCCAGCAGCCAAGAGAGGGCAGATGAGCAGTTCTTC; CDR3aa: CASSQERADEQFF
abundance: .; j_gene: TRBJ2-1; d_gene: TRBD1; v_gene: TRBV4-3; CDR3nt: TGCGCCAGCAGCCGGAGCGAGACCCGGACAGGGGAGGATGAGCAGTTCTTC; CDR3aa: CASSRSETRTGEDEQFF
abundance: .; j_gene: TRBJ1-2; d_gene: TRBD1; v_gene: TRBV7-9; CDR3nt: TGTGCCAGCAGCACGACAGGGCCCGTCTCTAACTATGGCTACACCTTC; CDR3aa: CASSTTGPVSNYGYTF
abundance: few; j_gene: TRBJ2-7; d_gene: .; v_gene: TRBV9; CDR3nt: TGTGCCAGCAGCGTAGGTAAGGGTACCTACGAGCAGTACTTC; CDR3aa: CASSVGKGTYEQYF
abundance: .; j_gene: TRBJ1-2; d_gene: .; v_gene: TRBV4-1; CDR3nt: TGCGCCAGCAGCCAAGATTCAGATTACACTCCCTATGGCTACACCTTC; CDR3aa: CASSQDSDYTPYGYTF